This is a list of T cell receptor beta chains from one sample in a study of cytomegalovirus exposure and HLA in healthy donors. Data came from immunoSEQ multiplex PCR; TCRdb stores just in-frame clones and leaves some out. In the table there are around 130,000 clones, around 67% of which are singletons. Sequenced input: PBMCs. The receptors come from a woman aged 40 to 50 in good health and CMV-seropositive. The CDR3 runs from the conserved cysteine through the conserved F or W. The order of the fields is V gene, clone size, D gene, J gene, CDR3 DNA, CDR3 protein. D genes are given only for firm matches. Only some rows state a clone size, as once, few, many or a class for expanded clones.

V: TRBV6-1
size: NA
D: NA
J: TRBJ2-7
DNA: TGTGCCAGCAGTGGGACAGCCTCCTACGAGCAGTACTTC
CDR3: CASSGTASYEQYF

V: TRBV5-1
size: NA
D: NA
J: TRBJ2-3
DNA: TGCGCCAGCAGCTTGGGGACTAGCACAGATACGCAGTATTTT
CDR3: CASSLGTSTDTQYF

V: TRBV2
size: NA
D: TRBD2
J: TRBJ2-1
DNA: TGTGCCAGCAGTCGGACTAGCGGAGGGAGGGATGAGCAGTTCTTC
CDR3: CASSRTSGGRDEQFF

V: TRBV19
size: NA
D: TRBD1
J: TRBJ1-4
DNA: TGTGCCAGTAGTCCCCCCCAGGGACAGCTTAATGAAAAACTGTTTTTT
CDR3: CASSPPQGQLNEKLFF

V: TRBV2
size: NA
D: NA
J: TRBJ1-2
DNA: TGTGCCAGCAGTGAAAGGGGTCGGAGTAACTATGGCTACACCTTC
CDR3: CASSERGRSNYGYTF

V: TRBV7-3
size: once
D: NA
J: TRBJ2-1
DNA: TGTGCCAGCAGCCGAACTAGCTCTTCCTACAATGAGCAGTTCTTC
CDR3: CASSRTSSSYNEQFF

V: TRBV7-9
size: NA
D: NA
J: TRBJ2-3
DNA: TGTGCCAGCAGCTTCGGTCTGACAGATACGCAGTATTTT
CDR3: CASSFGLTDTQYF

V: TRBV28
size: NA
D: NA
J: TRBJ1-6
DNA: TGTGCCAGCACCCCGCGCTTTCCCTCTTCACCCCTCCACTTT
CDR3: CASTPRFPSSPLHF

V: TRBV4-2
size: NA
D: NA
J: TRBJ2-7
DNA: TGTGCCAGCAGCCAAGGAGGCGTCGGAGGGGAGCAGTACTTC
CDR3: CASSQGGVGGEQYF

V: TRBV19
size: NA
D: NA
J: TRBJ2-1
DNA: TGTGCCAGTATTCGCGGAACTGAGCAGTTCTTC
CDR3: CASIRGTEQFF

V: TRBV4-3
size: NA
D: NA
J: TRBJ2-6
DNA: TGCGCCAGCAGCCAAGAACGGGGGGCGGCTGGGGCCAACGTCCTGACTTTC
CDR3: CASSQERGAAGANVLTF

V: TRBV20-1
size: NA
D: NA
J: TRBJ2-3
DNA: TGCAGTGTTAGAGTTATAGATACGCAGTATTTT
CDR3: CSVRVIDTQYF

V: TRBV7-2
size: NA
D: TRBD2
J: TRBJ2-7
DNA: TGTGCCAGCAGCTTAGGGACTAGCGCCTACGAGCAGTACTTC
CDR3: CASSLGTSAYEQYF

V: TRBV10-3
size: NA
D: NA
J: TRBJ2-5
DNA: TGTGCCATCGCTGAGCGAGAGACCCAGTACTTC
CDR3: CAIAERETQYF

V: TRBV19
size: NA
D: TRBD2
J: TRBJ2-7
DNA: TGTGCCAGTAGTATCGGACTAGCCTACGAGCAGTACTTC
CDR3: CASSIGLAYEQYF

V: TRBV7-2
size: NA
D: TRBD1
J: TRBJ1-1
DNA: TGTGCCAGCAGCTTTGGACAGGGCAGCACTGAAGCTTTCTTT
CDR3: CASSFGQGSTEAFF

V: TRBV9
size: NA
D: NA
J: TRBJ2-6
DNA: TGTGCCAGCAGCGGCGGACAGTTCTCTGGGGCCAACGTCCTGACTTTC
CDR3: CASSGGQFSGANVLTF